A single sample is the source of the 16 T cell receptor beta chains below, sequenced in a study of identical twins. One entry per CDR3 protein results from TCRdb running MiXCR on the 5' RACE reads. The data contain hundreds of thousands of distinct CDR3 sequences, more than 6.5% of them singletons. The same sample was also used in a study of yellow fever vaccine responses in identical twins.

Specimen: PBMCs. These TCRs come from a woman between 18 and 29 years old in good health.

This clonotype occurred a few times. CDR3 nucleotides: TGTGCCAGCAGCCAACCCATCCTTGGCACCTACGAGCAGTACTTC. It specifies CASSQPILGTYEQYF. V gene TRBV3-1 combines with J gene TRBJ2-7, with unresolved D. The germline CDR1 and CDR2 sequences are LGHDT and YNNKEL (reference sequence). V gave up 2 bases and J gave up 2 bases, with 13 bases separating them. The CDR3 sequence is 15 residues long.

This clonotype was observed at least ten times. The genes are TRBV12-3 or TRBV12-4 and TRBJ1-5, with D possibly TRBD1 on 5 matching bases. Between the trimmed V and J ends, which lost 6 bases and 9 bases, there was a span of 15 bases. The CDR3 spans 13 residues. The CDR3 is CASRRDPSSPQHF. DNA of the CDR3: TGTGCCAGCAGGAGGGACCCTTCGTCGCCCCAGCATTTT.

V and J are TRBV7-9 and TRBJ1-3, with 9 nucleotides matching TRBD1. The V and J ends lost 6 bases and 4 bases, in that order; junction bases with no gene match: 7. The CDR3 covers 15 residues. Germline CDR1 is SEHNR and CDR2 is FQNEAQ (reference sequence). The CDR3: CASRPQGARGNTIYF. DNA of the CDR3: TGTGCCAGCAGACCACAGGGGGCGCGAGGAAACACCATATATTTT.

This clonotype was detected a few times. J is TRBJ2-1 and V is TRBV7-2, with no clear D. V was trimmed by 7 bases and J by 10 bases, leaving 11 bases between them. The CDR3 is made up of 11 amino acids. The germline V gene encodes CDR1 SGHTA and CDR2 FQGNSA. CDR3 sequence: CASIKDREQFF. CDR3 DNA sequence: TGTGCCAGCATCAAGGACCGCGAGCAGTTCTTC.

This clonotype appeared a few times. The chain uses TRBV3-1 and TRBJ2-5; 11 bases are a match to TRBD2. CDR3 length: 17 residues. Germline-derived CDR1 and CDR2 are LGHDT and YNNKEL (reference sequence). The ends lost 0 bases at V and 1 base at J; junction bases unmatched: 4. CDR3 coding DNA: TGTGCCAGCAGCCAAGAGAAACTAGCGGGGGTCCAAGAGACCCAGTACTTC. Amino acid sequence: CASSQEKLAGVQETQYF.

The chain combines TRBV29-1 with TRBJ2-7; no reliable D call. Trimming pared 1 base from V and 2 bases from J, leaving 9 bases between. The V gene's germline CDR1 is SQVTM and CDR2 ANQGSEA. The CDR3 sequence is 13 residues long. DNA for the CDR3: TGCAGCGTTGAAGCGGGTTCAACCTACGAGCAGTACTTC. Its translation: CSVEAGSTYEQYF.

This clonotype was seen only a few times. The chain joins TRBV6-2 or TRBV6-3 to TRBJ2-7; D gene unclear. With 7 bases removed from V and 3 bases from J, the gap between germline ends came to 13 bases. The CDR3 totals 13 residues. CDR1 MNHEY and CDR2 SVGEGT come from the germline V gene. The CDR3 loop reads CASTRTPHYEQYF. Here the CDR3 DNA reads TGTGCCAGCACCCGGACCCCACACTACGAGCAGTACTTC.

The table lists this clonotype with a few counts. The rearrangement uses TRBV2 and TRBJ2-7, with D possibly TRBD1 on 6 matching bases. The CDR3 is 13 residues long. V was cut by 6 bases and J by 0 bases, with 9 bases left in between. Germline loops: CDR1 SNHLY, CDR2 FYNNEI. The DNA for the CDR3 is TGTGCCAGCAGGTGGGACACCTCCTACGAGCAGTACTTC. It specifies CASRWDTSYEQYF.

The V gene is TRBV20-1, the J gene TRBJ2-3, with TRBD2 matching over 10 bases. CDR1 is DFQATT and CDR2 is SNEGSKA in the germline V gene (reference sequence). J gave up 2 bases and V 3 bases, and 5 bases lay outside the gene matches. The CDR3 loop spans 15 amino acids. DNA of the CDR3: TGCAGTGCTAGTACTAGCGGGACTTACACAGATACGCAGTATTTT. Its translation: CSASTSGTYTDTQYF.

This clonotype was detected ten times or more. The chain couples TRBV6-1 to TRBJ2-7, with D unresolved. Trimming took 6 bases from V and 0 from J, leaving 12 bases between them. Germline CDR1 and CDR2: MNHNS and SASEGT. CDR3 length: 14 amino acids. The CDR3 loop is CASRRDMSSYEQYF. The CDR3 DNA sequence: TGTGCCAGCAGGAGAGACATGAGCTCCTACGAGCAGTACTTC.

The gene calls are TRBV21-1 and TRBJ1-1; the tabulated D call, TRBD1, remains unverified against the DNA. TRBV21-1 is a pseudogene locus. This CDR3 has 16 residues. This CDR3 is CASSPSGTGLNTEAFF. DNA of the CDR3: TGTGCCAGCAGCCCCTCCGGGACAGGGCTGAACACTGAAGCTTTCTTT.

V usage is TRBV29-1 and J usage is TRBJ2-1, with TRBD2 identical over 7 bases. Unmatched junction bases numbered 5, after V lost 6 bases and J lost 0 bases. The CDR3 length is 14 residues. Germline CDR1 SQVTM, CDR2 ANQGSEA. Here the CDR3 reads CSVAAGSSYNEQFF. The DNA for the CDR3 is TGCAGCGTCGCAGCGGGAAGCTCCTACAATGAGCAGTTCTTC.

This clonotype showed up just a few times. This chain uses TRBV28 with TRBJ2-7; 8 bases fit TRBD2. The CDR3 length is 15 residues. Trimming at V came to 7 bases and at J to 0 bases, leaving 8 bases not matched to a gene. CDR1 is MDHEN, CDR2 SYDVKM, per germline. CDR3: CASTPGGVSSYEQYF. Written as DNA, the CDR3 is TGTGCCAGCACCCCGGGGGGGGTAAGCTCCTACGAGCAGTACTTC.

In its sample, this clonotype was seen many times. V usage is TRBV11-2 and J usage is TRBJ2-7; the match to TRBD1 covers 7 bases. Germline loops: CDR1 SGHAT, CDR2 FQNNGV. V was clipped by 6 bases and J by 2 bases; unmatched bases: 7. The CDR3 covers 14 residues. CDR3 DNA sequence: TGTGCCAGCAGTCCTGATGGACAGGCCTACGAGCAGTACTTC. Translated: CASSPDGQAYEQYF.

This clonotype was found many times. V usage is TRBV29-1 and J usage is TRBJ1-1; D gene ambiguous. V dropped 2 bases and J dropped 2 bases, with 9 bases sitting between them. The CDR3 spans 13 residues. CDR1 is SQVTM, CDR2 ANQGSEA, per germline. The CDR3 loop is CSVEFGPNTEAFF. CDR3 nucleotide sequence: TGCAGCGTTGAATTCGGCCCAAACACTGAAGCTTTCTTT.

This chain joins TRBV5-1 and TRBJ2-3; D unclear. The V end was cut by 0 bases, the J end by 2 bases, with 10 bases between. The CDR3 length is 15 residues. Looked up from germline, CDR1 is SGHRS and CDR2 is YFSETQ. CDR3 region: CASSLVLPPTDTQYF. For the CDR3, the DNA is TGCGCCAGCAGCTTGGTCCTCCCTCCCACAGATACGCAGTATTTT.